Reported below is one T cell receptor (beta chain). The entry originates in a study of T cells in Graves' hyperthyroidism and ophthalmopathy. This CDR3 is built from 14 residues. From germline, CDR1 is SNHLY and CDR2 FYNNEI. The V end was cut by 7 bases, the J end by 3 bases, with 16 bases between. Amplification of TCR beta CDR3 regions used RNA as the template. Primed by the HTBI set, a first-round RT-PCR was run on the TCR CDR3. MiXCR, run by TCRdb on the multiplex PCR reads, gives a single entry per CDR3 protein. The table lists about 520,000 distinct CDR3 sequences, around 24% of them singletons. The receptor's source is a woman between 25 and 40 years old with Graves' ophthalmopathy. The sequenced sample consisted of blood. The chain joins TRBV2 to TRBJ2-7, with no clear D. CDR3 amino acids: CASNGWARHYEQYF. CDR3 bases: TGTGCCAGCAATGGATGGGCCAGACACTACGAGCAGTACTTC. Combining the CDR3 with reference TRBV2 and TRBJ2-7 gives the whole variable domain EPEVTQTPSHQVTQMGQEVILRCVPISNHLYFYWYRQILGQKVEFLVSFYNNEISEKSEIFDDQFSVERPDGSNFTLKIRSTKLEDSAMYFCASNGWARHYEQYFGPGTRLTVT.